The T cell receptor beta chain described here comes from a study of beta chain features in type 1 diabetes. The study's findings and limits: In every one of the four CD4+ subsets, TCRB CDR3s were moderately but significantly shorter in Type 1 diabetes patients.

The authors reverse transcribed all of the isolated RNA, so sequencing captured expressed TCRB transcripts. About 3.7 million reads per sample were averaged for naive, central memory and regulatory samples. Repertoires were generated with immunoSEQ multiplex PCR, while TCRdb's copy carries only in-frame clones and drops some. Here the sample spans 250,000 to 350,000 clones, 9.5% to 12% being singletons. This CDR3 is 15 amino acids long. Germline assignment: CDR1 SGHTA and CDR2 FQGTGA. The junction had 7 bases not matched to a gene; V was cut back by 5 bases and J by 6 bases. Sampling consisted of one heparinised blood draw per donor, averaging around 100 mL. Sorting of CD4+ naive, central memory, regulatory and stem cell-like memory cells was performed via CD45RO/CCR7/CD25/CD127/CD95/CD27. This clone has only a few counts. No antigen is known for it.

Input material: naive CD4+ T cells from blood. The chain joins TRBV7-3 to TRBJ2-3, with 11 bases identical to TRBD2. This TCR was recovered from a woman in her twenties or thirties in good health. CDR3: CASSLEASGRDTQYF. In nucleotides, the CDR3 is TGTGCCAGCAGCCTTGAGGCTAGCGGGAGGGATACGCAGTATTTT.